The 28 T cell receptor beta chains below all came from one sample that was sequenced in a study of blood T cell repertoires in COVID-19. TCRdb keeps only in-frame clones here, not all; method: immunoSEQ multiplex PCR. The sample shows some 200,000 clones, 86% of them seen only once. Sequences were obtained from peripheral blood. Receptors originate from a man aged 70 or older with acute or convalescent COVID-19.

The chain couples TRBV18 to TRBJ2-7; D is undetermined. The CDR3 totals 13 residues. CDR1 is KGHSH and CDR2 is LQKENI in the germline V gene. Between the trimmed V and J ends, which lost 5 bases and 1 base, there was a span of 9 bases. CDR3 protein: CASSDGASYEQYF. The CDR3 DNA follows: TGTGCCAGCTCAGATGGAGCTTCCTACGAGCAGTACTTC.

This clone turned up a few times. The rearrangement links TRBV7-2 to TRBJ2-7; 7 bases align to TRBD1. Germline V gene lookup returns CDR1 SGHTA and CDR2 FQGNSA. V trimming: 5 bases; J trimming: 3 bases; junction bases outside the gene matches: 4. The CDR3 totals 13 residues. CDR3 residues: CASSNRQGYEQYF. DNA for the CDR3: TGTGCCAGCAGCAATAGACAGGGCTACGAGCAGTACTTC.

This clone was picked up one time. The chain uses TRBV9 and TRBJ2-7; D is unresolved. The length of the CDR3 is 12 residues. Trimming took off 4 bases at V and 6 bases at J, with 11 bases between the two ends. The germline CDR1 and CDR2 sequences are SGDLS and YYNGEE. Written as DNA, the CDR3 is TGTGCCAGCAGCCCCGGTGTCGGCGAGCAGTACTTC. Translation: CASSPGVGEQYF.

The chain joins TRBV6-6 to TRBJ1-2; 8 bases match TRBD1. J lost 2 bases, V lost 5 bases, and 7 bases had no gene match. Germline V gene sequence: CDR1 MNHNY, CDR2 SVGAGI (reference sequence). The CDR3 is 15 amino acids. DNA for the CDR3: TGTGCCAGCAGTAAGATCCAGGGGGCGAACTATGGCTACACCTTC. This gives the protein CASSKIQGANYGYTF.

The chain combines TRBV28 with TRBJ1-1, with 8 bases matching TRBD1. This CDR3 contains 21 residues. Germline loops: CDR1 MDHEN, CDR2 SYDVKM. V lost 6 bases, J lost 5 bases, and 29 bases stayed unmatched. The CDR3 DNA is TGTGCCAGCAGGCCACCCTACTTCCCCGGGGTCGGCAGGGGGCAGGAAACTGAAGCTTTCTTT. Residues: CASRPPYFPGVGRGQETEAFF.

V is TRBV14 and J is TRBJ1-2; 7 bases agree with TRBD1. The CDR3 is made up of 16 amino acids. Germline V gene lookup returns CDR1 SGHDN and CDR2 FVKESK. V lost 3 bases and J lost 3; bases outside the gene matches: 10. CDR3 sequence (DNA): TGTGCCAGCAGCCAGGTCAGGGGGGCGAGGGACTATGGCTACACCTTC. It translates to CASSQVRGARDYGYTF.

The CDR3: CASSRSDRANYGYTF. In DNA, the CDR3 is TGTGCCAGCAGCCGCTCCGACAGGGCTAACTATGGCTACACCTTC. The chain carries TRBV7-9 and TRBJ1-2; 7 nucleotides agree with TRBD1. Losses at the gene ends were 5 bases for V and 0 bases for J; bases not matched to a gene: 6. Germline CDR1 reads SEHNR; CDR2 reads FQNEAQ (reference sequence). The CDR3 is 15 residues long.

The rearrangement links TRBV4-1 to TRBJ1-6; D unclear. The CDR3 is made up of 15 amino acids. V gave up 1 base and J gave up 8 bases, with 12 bases separating them. Germline V gene lookup returns CDR1 MGHRA and CDR2 YSYEKL. CDR3 bases: TGCGCCAGCAGCCAAGGACTGCTCTCCCATTCACCCCTCCACTTT. Its translation: CASSQGLLSHSPLHF.

In regard to this clone: Other DNA sequences in the sample encode the same CDR3. The chain combines TRBV28 with TRBJ2-3, with 9 nucleotides matching TRBD2. Unmatched junction bases numbered 11, after V lost 5 bases and J lost 2 bases. This CDR3 spans 17 amino acids. CDR1 MDHEN and CDR2 SYDVKM come from the germline V gene. CDR3 sequence: CASSPSGLAGATDTQYF. For the CDR3, the DNA is TGTGCCAGCAGTCCATCTGGGTTAGCGGGAGCCACAGATACGCAGTATTTT.

The chain couples TRBV6-5 to TRBJ2-1; unclear D gene. The germline V gene encodes CDR1 MNHEY and CDR2 SVGAGI. This CDR3 has 13 residues. V shed 2 bases and J shed 4 bases, with 6 bases lying between them. In DNA form, the CDR3 reads TGTGCCAGCAGTTACCTGCGATACAATGAGCAGTTCTTC. Its translation: CASSYLRYNEQFF.

The chain links TRBV9 to TRBJ1-2; TRBD1 agrees at 7 bases. Per germline, CDR1 SGDLS and CDR2 YYNGEE. The CDR3 has 13 amino acids. J lost 8 bases, V lost 4 bases, and 8 bases had no gene match. CDR3 sequence reads: CASSPDRARGYTF. Here the CDR3 DNA reads TGTGCCAGCAGCCCCGACAGGGCCCGGGGCTACACCTTC.

In its sample, this clone was seen a few times. V and J are TRBV28 and TRBJ1-2; D not resolved. Trimming removed 3 bases at V and 4 bases at J, with 12 bases between. CDR1 is MDHEN, CDR2 SYDVKM, per germline. The CDR3 contains 14 residues. DNA for the CDR3: TGTGCCAGCAGTTTCTGGCAGCCGGGCTATGGCTACACCTTC. Translation gives CASSFWQPGYGYTF.

J is TRBJ2-2 and V is TRBV5-1; TRBD1 matches at 8 bases. Germline V gives CDR1 SGHRS, CDR2 YFSETQ. The CDR3 extends over 15 amino acids. V was clipped by 3 bases and J by 0 bases; unmatched bases: 1. CDR3 amino acids: CASSWGQANTGELFF. DNA of the CDR3: TGCGCCAGCAGCTGGGGACAGGCGAACACCGGGGAGCTGTTTTTT.

The genes are TRBV29-1 and TRBJ2-5; D is unresolved. Trimming pared 7 bases from V and 4 bases from J, leaving 16 bases between. Germline CDR1 SQVTM, CDR2 ANQGSEA. CDR3 length: 13 amino acids. The CDR3 nucleotides are TGCAGCGCGGAACGAGAACCGAGAGAGACCCAGTACTTC. Its translation: CSAEREPRETQYF.

The chain carries TRBV3-1 (or the pseudogene TRBV3-2) and TRBJ2-7; D not resolved. Trimming removed 0 bases from V and 7 bases from J, with 7 bases in between. Germline V gene lookup returns CDR1 LGHDT and CDR2 YNNKEL (reference sequence). The length of the CDR3 is 12 residues. The CDR3 reads CASSQDRREQYF. CDR3 DNA: TGTGCCAGCAGCCAAGACCGTCGGGAGCAGTACTTC.

The chain joins TRBV18 to TRBJ2-2, with TRBD2 identical over 8 bases. From germline, CDR1 is KGHSH and CDR2 LQKENI. V lost 2 bases and J lost 6; bases outside the gene matches: 5. The CDR3 totals 15 residues. DNA of the CDR3: TGTGCCAGCTCACCAAGAGCGGGAGTGGCCGGGGAGCTGTTTTTT. It translates to CASSPRAGVAGELFF.

In the case of this clone: One end of the junction is discordant with germline, which a read error may explain. V is TRBV7-7 and J is TRBJ2-2, with 10 bases that match TRBD2. From germline, CDR1 is SSHAT and CDR2 FNYEAQ (reference sequence). The CDR3 contains 17 residues. DNA of the CDR3: TGTGCTAGCAGCCCGGGACTAGCGAACGCGAACACCGGGGAGCTGTTTTTT. Protein: CASSPGLANANTGELFF.

This chain links TRBV6-6 with TRBJ1-1, with D perhaps TRBD1 (5 bases). Trimming took 2 bases from V and 5 from J, leaving 9 bases between them. The germline CDR1 and CDR2 sequences are MNHNY and SVGAGI (reference sequence). The CDR3 covers 13 residues. The CDR3 spells CASSYRGRTEAFF. CDR3 in DNA: TGTGCCAGCAGTTACCGGGGGAGGACTGAAGCTTTCTTT.

This sequence joins TRBV29-1 and TRBJ2-1; 8 bases line up with TRBD2. This CDR3 region has 15 residues. CDR1 and CDR2 from the germline V gene are SQVTM and ANQGSEA. V shed 4 bases and J 3 bases; nucleotides not matched to a gene: 8. The CDR3 DNA follows: TGCAGCGTTGGCGAGCGGGAGTCAATCTACAATGAGCAGTTCTTC. Translating gives CSVGERESIYNEQFF.

V and J are TRBV20-1 and TRBJ1-4; D uncertain. This CDR3 spans 12 amino acids. Trimming took off 3 bases at V and 5 bases at J, with 7 bases between the two ends. The germline CDR1 and CDR2 sequences are DFQATT and SNEGSKA (reference sequence). CDR3 sequence: CSASSQNEKLFF. In nucleotides, the CDR3 is TGCAGTGCTAGTTCCCAGAATGAAAAACTGTTTTTT.

This clone was picked up one time. This chain links TRBV3-1 (or the pseudogene TRBV3-2) with TRBJ1-4; the D is unclear. Germline assignment: CDR1 LGHDT and CDR2 YNNKEL (reference sequence). This CDR3 comprises 14 residues. Trimming left V 5 bases short and J 8 bases short, with 15 bases between. DNA of the CDR3: TGTGCCAGCAGCTTTAACCCCGGAGGAGAAAAACTGTTTTTT. Amino acids: CASSFNPGGEKLFF.

V gene TRBV9 combines with J gene TRBJ2-1; 7 positions agree with TRBD1. Germline CDR1 is SGDLS and CDR2 is YYNGEE. CDR3 size: 16 residues. The V and J ends lost 1 base and 2 bases, in that order; junction bases with no gene match: 6. The CDR3 spells CASSVSGGQTYNEQFF. The CDR3 nucleotides are TGTGCCAGCAGCGTATCAGGGGGACAAACCTACAATGAGCAGTTCTTC. The full variable domain, completed using reference TRBV9 and TRBJ2-1, is DSGVTQTPKHLITATGQRVTLRCSPRSGDLSVYWYQQSLDQGLQFLIQYYNGEERAKGNILERFSAQQFPDLHSELNLSSLELGDSALYFCASSVSGGQTYNEQFFGPGTRLTVL.

The rearrangement links TRBV4-1 to TRBJ1-2; 10 positions match TRBD1. The CDR3 sequence is 16 residues long. Germline CDR1 is MGHRA and CDR2 is YSYEKL. V trimming: 0 bases; J trimming: 5 bases; junction bases outside the gene matches: 6. The CDR3 DNA sequence: TGCGCCAGCAGCCAAGACCCTGGGACAGGGGCTTATGGCTACACCTTC. This translates into CASSQDPGTGAYGYTF.

The chain couples TRBV11-2 to TRBJ1-2, with a tentative D call TRBD1 (5 bases). CDR3 length equals 14 residues. Trimming pared 5 bases from V and 4 bases from J, leaving 14 bases between. Germline lookup yields CDR1 SGHAT and CDR2 FQNNGV. In nucleotides, the CDR3 is TGTGCCAGCAGCCCCGGGGGGTTCGGCTATGGCTACACCTTC. Amino acids: CASSPGGFGYGYTF.

J is TRBJ1-6 and V is TRBV5-1, with TRBD1 matching 8 bases. The CDR3 runs 15 residues. The V gene end was trimmed by 4 bases and the J gene end by 8 bases; junction bases not matched to a gene: 8. CDR1 is SGHRS, CDR2 YFSETQ, per germline. The CDR3 loop is CASSTGGFRDSPLHF. The DNA for the CDR3 is TGCGCCAGCAGCACAGGGGGATTCAGGGATTCACCCCTCCACTTT.

The V gene is TRBV9, the J gene TRBJ2-1; weak D call: TRBD2 (5 bases). Trimming took 2 bases from V and 0 from J, leaving 15 bases between them. The CDR3 contains 17 residues. Germline V gives CDR1 SGDLS, CDR2 YYNGEE. The CDR3 DNA reads as TGTGCCAGCAGCGTTAGAGGAGCGGTCAACTCCTACAATGAGCAGTTCTTC. It encodes CASSVRGAVNSYNEQFF.

The V gene is TRBV5-4, the J gene TRBJ2-7, with D possibly matching TRBD1 (5 bases). CDR1 is SGHNT, CDR2 YYREEE, per germline (reference sequence). Deletions cut 0 bases from V and 3 bases from J, with 16 bases between. The CDR3 is made up of 16 amino acids. CDR3 region: CASSLGLRAQIYEQYF. Here the CDR3 DNA reads TGTGCCAGCAGCTTGGGTCTCAGGGCCCAAATCTACGAGCAGTACTTC.

The CDR3: CASSLGHPYEQYF. The CDR3 nucleotides are TGTGCCAGCAGTTTAGGCCATCCCTACGAGCAGTACTTC. This chain uses TRBV27 with TRBJ2-7, with unresolved D. Trimming cost V 2 bases and J 2 bases, with 7 bases left between them. The germline V gene encodes CDR1 MNHEY and CDR2 SMNVEV (reference sequence). CDR3 size: 13 residues.